Sequencing of this T cell receptor beta chain was carried out in a study of cytomegalovirus exposure and HLA in healthy donors. As for the study in general: A prior analysis found roughly 100 million unique TCR beta sequences from approximately 190 million T cells.

The CDR3 is 15 amino acids. Germline trimming cut 6 bases from V and 5 bases from J; bases unmatched to any gene: 8. CDR1 and CDR2 (germline): SNHLY, FYNNEI. PCR primers comprised 60 Vbeta and 13 Jbeta primers. The repertoire was sequenced with immunoSEQ multiplex PCR; TCRdb's copy has only in-frame clones and lacks some. The sample has some 130,000 clones, 70% to 80% seen once. The receptor comes from a man aged 45-65 years in good health and CMV-seronegative. The sequenced sample was PBMCs. The J gene is TRBJ2-7, the V gene TRBV2, with TRBD2 identical over 12 bases. The CDR3 region is CASRPLAGGPNEQYF. The CDR3 DNA reads as TGTGCCAGCAGGCCCCTAGCGGGAGGGCCCAACGAGCAGTACTTC.